The 20 T cell receptor beta chains below come from one sample, sequenced in a study of naive and memory T cell subsets. Both TRBC1 and TRBC2 were covered by a beta constant-region primer of two equimolar oligonucleotides. One entry per CDR3 protein, called by TCRdb with MiXCR from the UMI-ligation and nested PCR reads. The table has 70,000 to 95,000 distinct CDR3 sequences, more than 6.5% seen once. Sequencing used central memory CD4+ T cells from blood. These receptors were obtained from a human donor in good health.

This clonotype has ten or more counts. The chain employs TRBV20-1 and TRBJ2-7; D perhaps matches TRBD2 (6 bases). Deletions cut 5 bases from V and 4 bases from J, with 15 bases between. This CDR3 is built from 13 residues. Germline V lookup: CDR1 DFQATT, CDR2 SNEGSKA (reference sequence). This chain's CDR3 is CSAVRESRYEQYF. In DNA, the CDR3 is TGCAGTGCTGTCCGGGAGTCACGGTACGAGCAGTACTTC.

This clonotype was counted ten times or more. The CDR3 is CASSLGSYNEQFF. Here the CDR3 DNA reads TGTGCCAGCAGCCTCGGCTCCTACAATGAGCAGTTCTTC. J is TRBJ2-1 and V is TRBV7-2; D is uncertain. The CDR3 has 13 amino acids. V was clipped by 5 bases and J by 0 bases, with 5 bases between them. Germline-derived CDR1 and CDR2 are SGHTA and FQGNSA.

Many counts were recorded for this clonotype. The V gene is TRBV7-2, the J gene TRBJ2-1; 7 bases fit TRBD2. Germline CDR1 is SGHTA and CDR2 is FQGNSA. V gave up 3 bases and J gave up 9 bases; unmatched junction bases: 5. The CDR3 is 13 amino acids. CDR3 in DNA: TGTGCCAGCAGCTTGACTAGCCAGGTTGAGCAGTTCTTC. Amino acid sequence: CASSLTSQVEQFF.

The V call is TRBV30, the J call TRBJ1-2; D is perhaps TRBD1 (5 bases). Germline V gene data show CDR1 as GTSNPN and CDR2 as SVGIG (reference sequence). V was pared by 2 bases and J by 7 bases, with 11 bases between. This CDR3 region has 12 residues. The CDR3 protein is CAWSPNRGGYTF. CDR3 in DNA: TGTGCCTGGAGTCCGAATAGGGGTGGCTACACCTTC.

The chain couples TRBV5-4 to TRBJ1-6, with D possibly matching TRBD1 (6 bases). Germline CDR1 SGHNT, CDR2 YYREEE (reference sequence). The CDR3 extends over 17 amino acids. The V end was cut by 3 bases, the J end by 7 bases, with 20 bases between. This chain's CDR3 is CASSSGGSGTRNSPLHF. CDR3 nucleotides: TGTGCCAGCAGCTCCGGGGGGTCCGGGACACGCAATTCACCCCTCCACTTT.

This chain links TRBV20-1 with TRBJ2-7, with a tentative D call TRBD1 (5 bases). The CDR3 runs to 14 residues. V was shortened by 1 base and J by 5 bases, with 15 bases between the two germline ends. CDR1 and CDR2 from the germline V gene are DFQATT and SNEGSKA (reference sequence). CDR3 sequence reads: CSARGPGNSHEQYF. The CDR3 coding sequence is TGCAGTGCTAGAGGTCCAGGGAACTCTCACGAGCAGTACTTC.

This clonotype has at least ten counts. This sequence joins TRBV5-6 and TRBJ1-6; D unresolved. Trimming pared 3 bases from V and 8 bases from J, leaving 12 bases between. The CDR3 sequence is 14 residues long. Germline CDR1 and CDR2: SGHDT and YYEEEE. This CDR3 is CASSYWTADSPLHF. The CDR3, as DNA: TGTGCCAGCAGCTACTGGACGGCGGATTCACCCCTCCACTTT.

At least ten counts were recorded for this clonotype. The genes are TRBV7-2 and TRBJ2-2; D gene uncertain. CDR1 SGHTA and CDR2 FQGNSA come from the germline V gene. The V gene lost 2 bases and the J gene lost 4 bases, with 5 bases spanning the gap. The CDR3 covers 13 residues. CDR3: CASSLSSTGELFF. CDR3 nucleotide sequence: TGTGCCAGCAGCTTATCGAGCACCGGGGAGCTGTTTTTT.

In its sample, this clonotype was seen many times. This chain uses TRBV5-1 with TRBJ2-2; D not certain. V was shortened by 2 bases and J by 0 bases, with 11 bases between the two germline ends. This CDR3 has 16 residues. The germline V gene encodes CDR1 SGHRS and CDR2 YFSETQ. In DNA form, the CDR3 reads TGCGCCAGCAGCTTTTTAGGGAATTCGAACACCGGGGAGCTGTTTTTT. Its protein is CASSFLGNSNTGELFF.

In this sample, this clonotype turned up a few times. The rearrangement uses TRBV10-3 and TRBJ2-7; 7 positions agree with TRBD1. The germline gives CDR1 ENHRY, CDR2 SYGVKD. V gave up 0 bases and J gave up 6 bases; unmatched junction bases: 11. The CDR3 has 16 residues. The CDR3: CAISESKNRGQFEQYF. CDR3 sequence (DNA): TGTGCCATCAGTGAGTCGAAAAACAGGGGTCAGTTCGAGCAGTACTTC.

This clonotype came up many times. The chain employs TRBV3-1 and TRBJ1-1; D possibly corresponds to TRBD1 (6 bases). The CDR3 is made up of 17 amino acids. The germline gives CDR1 LGHDT, CDR2 YNNKEL (reference sequence). V lost 4 bases and J lost 3, with 21 bases in between. The CDR3 DNA sequence: TGTGCCAGCAGCCCCAGGTTACAGGGCCCGAGTTACACTGAAGCTTTCTTT. The encoded protein is CASSPRLQGPSYTEAFF.

This clonotype was recorded at least ten times. The genes are TRBV29-1 and TRBJ1-1; the match to TRBD1 covers 9 bases. Germline lookup yields CDR1 SQVTM and CDR2 ANQGSEA. The CDR3 has 14 residues. V lost 6 bases to trimming and J lost 3 bases; unmatched junction nucleotides: 8. The DNA of the CDR3 is TGCAGCGTAGCCGCCGGGACAGGGCACACTGAAGCTTTCTTT. This gives the protein CSVAAGTGHTEAFF.

The chain uses TRBV6-1 and TRBJ2-1; D unresolved. This CDR3 region has 13 residues. Trimming shortened V by 3 bases and J by 3 bases, and 6 bases separated the two germline ends. From germline, CDR1 is MNHNS and CDR2 SASEGT. The CDR3 sequence: CASSDELYNEQFF. The CDR3 bases are TGTGCCAGCAGTGACGAGCTCTACAATGAGCAGTTCTTC.

J is TRBJ1-3 and V is TRBV25-1; a weak D match, TRBD1 (5 bases). CDR1 is MGHDK and CDR2 is SYGVNS in the germline V gene. The V and J ends lost 1 base and 10 bases respectively, with 11 bases between them. This CDR3 is 13 amino acids long. CDR3 amino acids: CASSELGQSTIYF. The CDR3 nucleotides read TGTGCCAGCAGTGAATTGGGGCAATCGACCATATATTTT.

This clonotype was seen at least ten times. This chain uses TRBV7-9 with TRBJ1-5, with D perhaps TRBD1 (6 bases). There are 18 residues in the CDR3. Trimming removed 0 bases at V and 5 bases at J, with 20 bases between. The germline CDR1 and CDR2 sequences are SEHNR and FQNEAQ (reference sequence). This chain's CDR3 is CASSLAVGWGAGDQPQHF. For the CDR3, the DNA is TGTGCCAGCAGCTTAGCTGTTGGGTGGGGGGCCGGAGATCAGCCCCAGCATTTT.

This clonotype showed up many times. This chain links TRBV4-1 with TRBJ1-1; D remains ambiguous. CDR1 MGHRA and CDR2 YSYEKL come from the germline V gene. Trimming took 3 bases from V and 2 from J, leaving 7 bases between them. CDR3 length: 13 residues. The CDR3 here is CASSHPLNTEAFF. The DNA of the CDR3 is TGCGCCAGCAGCCATCCCCTAAACACTGAAGCTTTCTTT.

In its sample, this clonotype was seen many times. The chain couples TRBV3-2 to TRBJ2-7; TRBD2 is taken as the D call from the table, unchecked against the DNA. TRBV3-2 is recorded as a pseudogene. The CDR3 has 14 residues. The CDR3, as DNA: TGTGCCAGCAGCAGGACGGCCTGTGGGAACGAGCAGTACTTC. It codes for CASSRTACGNEQYF.

This clonotype appeared many times. This chain uses TRBV7-2 with TRBJ1-6, with D unresolved. The CDR3 sequence is 13 residues long. In germline, CDR1 is SGHTA, CDR2 FQGNSA. V was pared by 1 base and J by 9 bases, with 7 bases between. In nucleotides, the CDR3 is TGTGCCAGCAGCTTAGGTCTTCGTTCACCCCTCCACTTT. Translating gives CASSLGLRSPLHF.

Many counts were recorded for this clonotype. The V gene is TRBV2, the J gene TRBJ1-6, with D hard to call. CDR3 length: 15 amino acids. Looked up from germline, CDR1 is SNHLY and CDR2 is FYNNEI. V was cut by 5 bases and J by 7 bases, with 15 bases left in between. CDR3 in DNA: TGTGCCAGCAGTCCCGAATGGGGAGGCAATTCACCCCTCCACTTT. Encoded protein: CASSPEWGGNSPLHF.

This chain connects TRBV12-3 or TRBV12-4 to TRBJ2-1; D is possibly TRBD1 (6 bases). The CDR3 covers 13 residues. V was cut by 4 bases and J by 4 bases, with 8 bases left in between. The CDR3 reads CASSYDRYNEQFF. The CDR3 DNA follows: TGTGCCAGCAGTTACGACAGGTACAATGAGCAGTTCTTC.